The rows below give T cell receptor beta chains drawn from one sample of a study of response to subunit inactivated influenza vaccine. TCRdb re-called the RT-PCR reads through MiXCR, storing one row per CDR3 protein. The sample has around 790,000 distinct CDR3 sequences, less than 25% seen once. Sequencing was performed on PBMCs from blood, taken around 5 days after vaccination. The receptors shown here come from a man in his forties or fifties who received an inactivated influenza vaccine. The CDR3 runs from the conserved cysteine through the conserved F or W. D genes are given only for firm matches. Only some rows state a clone size, as once, few, many or a class for expanded clones.

J	size	V	D	CDR3	DNA
TRBJ2-5	.	TRBV29-1	TRBD2	CSAASWFREGVLETQYF	TGCAGCGCTGCCTCATGGTTTCGGGAGGGCGTTTTGGAGACCCAGTACTTC
TRBJ2-5	.	TRBV5-1	TRBD1	CASGWTGAPQETQYF	TGCGCCAGCGGTTGGACAGGGGCTCCCCAAGAGACCCAGTACTTC
TRBJ2-3	.	TRBV3-1	.	CASSRGLPTDTQYF	TGTGCCAGCAGCCGAGGACTCCCCACAGATACGCAGTATTTT
TRBJ2-3	.	TRBV5-1	TRBD1	CASSLDRAVTDTQYF	TGCGCCAGCAGCTTAGACAGGGCGGTCACAGATACGCAGTATTTT
TRBJ2-7	.	TRBV6-5	TRBD2	CASSYSPSGRYEQYF	TGTGCCAGCAGTTACTCTCCTAGCGGGAGATACGAGCAGTACTTC
TRBJ2-2	few	TRBV5-1	TRBD2	CASSFGASGTTGELFF	TGCGCCAGCAGCTTCGGCGCTAGCGGGACCACCGGGGAGCTGTTTTTT
TRBJ2-7	few	TRBV27	TRBD1	CASSPGQGRSEQYF	TGTGCCAGCAGCCCCGGACAGGGTAGAAGCGAGCAGTACTTC
TRBJ2-1	.	TRBV7-2	TRBD2	CASSLRSGMVSYNEQFF	TGTGCCAGCAGCTTACGGAGCGGGATGGTATCCTACAATGAGCAGTTCTTC
TRBJ1-1	.	TRBV20-1	.	CSGTDSPTGEAFF	TGCAGTGGCACGGACAGCCCAACAGGTGAAGCTTTCTTT
TRBJ2-7	.	TRBV28	TRBD2	CASSLAGGHYEQYF	TGTGCCAGCAGTTTAGCGGGAGGGCACTACGAGCAGTACTTC
TRBJ2-3	few	TRBV12-3/TRBV12-4	.	CASSFLGTSTDTQYF	TGTGCCAGCAGTTTCCTCGGCACTAGCACAGATACGCAGTATTTT
TRBJ2-4	many	TRBV13	.	CASSFRQDIQYF	TGTGCCAGCAGCTTTCGCCAGGACATTCAGTACTTC
TRBJ2-7	few	TRBV4-1	TRBD1	CASSQDQSGGTYEQYF	TGCGCCAGCAGCCAAGATCAATCAGGGGGTACCTACGAGCAGTACTTC
TRBJ2-7	.	TRBV7-8	.	CASSPGVSSAFEQYF	TGTGCCAGCAGCCCTGGCGTTTCGTCAGCCTTCGAGCAGTACTTC
TRBJ1-6	few	TRBV20-1	.	CSARGHAPLHF	TGCAGTGCCCGTGGACACGCACCCCTCCACTTT
TRBJ2-4	many	TRBV10-3	.	CAISDRESLDIQYF	TGTGCCATCAGTGACAGGGAGTCATTAGACATTCAGTACTTC
TRBJ2-5	.	TRBV24-1	.	CATSDPRDVETQYF	TGTGCCACCAGTGATCCCCGGGACGTGGAGACCCAGTACTTC
TRBJ2-5	few	TRBV21-1	.	CASSKFNTNDETQYF	TGTGCCAGCAGCAAATTTAACACGAATGACGAGACCCAGTACTTC
TRBJ2-1	.	TRBV20-1	.	CSASRAGGSSYNEQFF	TGCAGTGCTAGTCGGGCAGGCGGCAGCTCCTACAATGAGCAGTTCTTC
TRBJ2-7	many	TRBV6-5	.	CASSPTVGYEQYF	TGTGCCAGCAGCCCAACGGTTGGCTACGAGCAGTACTTC
TRBJ2-7	few	TRBV7-9	.	CASSLGPGRGHYEQYF	TGTGCCAGCAGCTTGGGACCGGGAAGGGGACACTACGAGCAGTACTTC
TRBJ2-7	few	TRBV29-1	.	CSVEEGWEQYF	TGCAGCGTTGAAGAGGGGTGGGAGCAGTACTTC
TRBJ2-1	.	TRBV6-1	.	CASKTGTTHSQFF	TGTGCCAGCAAGACCGGGACCACACATTCGCAGTTCTTC
TRBJ2-1	few	TRBV5-1	.	CASSFAPVDSYNEQFF	TGCGCCAGCAGCTTCGCCCCGGTTGACAGTTACAATGAGCAGTTCTTC
TRBJ2-5	few	TRBV6-1	TRBD2	CASSDELGGGETQYF	TGTGCCAGCAGTGATGAATTAGGCGGGGGGGAGACCCAGTACTTC
TRBJ2-2	few	TRBV5-1	TRBD1	CASMRRTGANTGELFF	TGCGCCAGTATGAGACGGACAGGGGCGAACACCGGGGAGCTGTTTTTT
TRBJ2-1	many	TRBV12-3/TRBV12-4	TRBD1	CASTRQGNEQFF	TGTGCCAGCACCAGACAGGGAAATGAGCAGTTCTTC
TRBJ2-5	.	TRBV24-1	.	CATSEPPPETQYF	TGTGCCACCAGTGAACCACCGCCAGAGACCCAGTACTTC
TRBJ2-1	few	TRBV5-1	TRBD2	CASSYHSGTEQFF	TGCGCCAGCAGTTATCATAGCGGGACTGAGCAGTTCTTC
TRBJ2-5	few	TRBV7-8	TRBD1	CASSFYRGPKETQYF	TGTGCCAGCAGCTTTTACAGGGGACCTAAAGAGACCCAGTACTTC
TRBJ2-6	.	TRBV20-1	TRBD1	CSARTGQGVSGANVLTF	TGCAGTGCTAGGACGGGACAGGGAGTGTCTGGGGCCAACGTCCTGACTTTC
TRBJ2-7	.	TRBV4-1	.	CASSPRYGEQYF	TGCGCCAGCAGCCCTCGGTACGGCGAGCAGTACTTC
TRBJ2-5	few	TRBV9	TRBD1	CASSGRLDTGGWETQYF	TGTGCCAGCAGCGGAAGGCTGGACACAGGGGGCTGGGAGACCCAGTACTTC
TRBJ2-5	.	TRBV12-3/TRBV12-4	TRBD1	CASSLDGTDQETQYF	TGTGCCAGCAGTTTAGATGGGACAGATCAAGAGACCCAGTACTTC
TRBJ2-3	.	TRBV7-9	.	CASSLAYPTGTQYF	TGTGCCAGCAGCTTAGCGTACCCCACAGGTACGCAGTATTTT
TRBJ2-2	few	TRBV9	TRBD2	CASSTGTSGSVTGELFF	TGTGCCAGCAGCACAGGGACTAGCGGGAGTGTTACCGGGGAGCTGTTTTTT
TRBJ1-2	.	TRBV24-1	.	CATSDPKTDYGYTF	TGTGCCACCAGTGACCCTAAGACTGACTATGGCTACACCTTC
TRBJ2-7	.	TRBV7-2	.	CASISDTSYSYEQYF	TGTGCCAGCATATCTGACACCAGCTATTCCTACGAGCAGTACTTC
TRBJ2-3	few	TRBV14	.	CASSQDRWGSDTQYF	TGTGCCAGCAGCCAAGATCGGTGGGGATCCGATACGCAGTATTTT
TRBJ2-3	few	TRBV18	.	CASSPIRPADTQYF	TGTGCCAGCTCACCTATAAGACCGGCAGATACGCAGTATTTT
TRBJ2-5	.	TRBV20-1	TRBD2	CSARRLAGVRETQYF	TGCAGTGCTAGAAGACTAGCGGGAGTCCGGGAGACCCAGTACTTC
TRBJ2-7	few	TRBV7-3	.	CASSLSGGLRYEQYF	TGTGCCAGCAGCTTATCTGGGGGGCTACGTTACGAGCAGTACTTC
TRBJ2-3	.	TRBV7-9	TRBD2	CASSKTSGSKDTQYF	TGTGCCAGCAGCAAAACTAGCGGGAGTAAAGATACGCAGTATTTT
TRBJ2-5	few	TRBV29-1	.	CSVDEGPYQETQYF	TGCAGCGTCGATGAGGGGCCGTACCAAGAGACCCAGTACTTC
TRBJ2-7	few	TRBV6-5	.	CASSYVQPAYEQYF	TGTGCCAGCAGTTACGTTCAGCCCGCCTACGAGCAGTACTTC
TRBJ2-2	few	TRBV15	TRBD1	CATSSRGPGTGELFF	TGTGCCACCAGCAGCAGGGGGCCCGGCACCGGGGAGCTGTTTTTT
TRBJ2-3	.	TRBV20-1	TRBD2	CSAVPSAGGPFGRDTQYF	TGCAGTGCCGTCCCCTCAGCGGGAGGGCCGTTCGGGAGAGATACGCAGTATTTT
TRBJ1-6	few	TRBV4-3	.	CASSQDGQTNSPLHF	TGCGCCAGCAGCCAAGATGGCCAGACGAATTCACCCCTCCACTTT
TRBJ1-2	.	TRBV7-9	.	CASSTPWAEYYGYTF	TGTGCCAGCAGCACCCCCTGGGCGGAGTACTATGGCTACACCTTC
TRBJ1-1	.	TRBV20-1	.	CSARANRVFEAFF	TGCAGTGCTAGAGCAAACAGGGTTTTTGAAGCTTTCTTT
TRBJ2-2	.	TRBV11-2	.	CASSHGAVQGLFF	TGTGCCAGCAGCCATGGAGCGGTCCAAGGGCTGTTTTTT
TRBJ1-2	few	TRBV12-3/TRBV12-4	.	CASSIRDSYGYTF	TGTGCCAGCAGCATCAGGGATAGCTATGGCTACACCTTC
TRBJ2-3	few	TRBV20-1	.	CSGASGGSDTQYF	TGCAGTGGCGCCTCCGGGGGTTCAGATACGCAGTATTTT
TRBJ1-1	.	TRBV4-3	.	CASSRGQNLNTEAFF	TGCGCCAGCAGCCGAGGACAGAACCTGAACACTGAAGCTTTCTTT
TRBJ2-2	.	TRBV6-1	TRBD1	CASNAAGGAGTGELFF	TGTGCCAGCAATGCGGCAGGGGGCGCCGGCACCGGGGAGCTGTTTTTT